Listed below are T cell receptor beta chains from one sample, sequenced in a study of blood T cell repertoires in COVID-19. Sequenced by immunoSEQ multiplex PCR; TCRdb stores in-frame clones only, minus some. The table includes about 140,000 clones, about three quarters detected once. Sample: peripheral blood. The receptors derive from a woman aged 55-70 years with acute or convalescent COVID-19. CDR3s include the opening cysteine and the closing phenylalanine or tryptophan. The D gene is left open where the match is weak. Size tells how often a clone was seen (once, few, many) or the class of an expanded clone, and some rows leave it out.

d_gene	v_gene	j_gene	abundance	CDR3nt	CDR3aa
.	TRBV27	TRBJ2-7	.	TGTGCCAGCAGTTTGGCCAGGGGAGCCTACGAGCAGTACTTC	CASSLARGAYEQYF
.	TRBV10-1	TRBJ1-1	.	TGCGCCAGCAGTAGTAACAGGGCCTGGTGGACTGAAGCTTTCTTT	CASSSNRAWWTEAFF
.	TRBV7-3	TRBJ2-2	.	TGTGCCAGCAGCTTAGACAGCACCGGGGAGCTGTTTTTT	CASSLDSTGELFF
TRBD2	TRBV5-1	TRBJ2-1	.	TGCGCCAGCAGCTCGGGACTAGCGGGACAACTGAAGCAGTTCTTC	CASSSGLAGQLKQFF
.	TRBV7-9	TRBJ1-5	once	TGTGCCAGCAGCTTAGGAGGTCAGCCCCAGCATTTT	CASSLGGQPQHF
.	TRBV6-6	TRBJ1-1	many	TGTGCCAGCACCCTAGTTGGGGGGGAGGGCACTGAAGCTTTCTTT	CASTLVGGEGTEAFF
.	TRBV28	TRBJ2-2	.	TGTGCCAGCAGTCTCATGACTAGAAGAGTACCCGGGGAGCTGTTTTTT	CASSLMTRRVPGELFF
.	TRBV29-1	TRBJ2-5	.	TGCAGCGTTGAAGAGCGGCAGTACCAAGAGACCCAGTACTTC	CSVEERQYQETQYF
TRBD2	TRBV28	TRBJ2-1	.	TGTGCCAGCAGTTTTAAAGGGCTAGCGGGACTCTGGGGCTCCTACAATGAGCAGTTCTTC	CASSFKGLAGLWGSYNEQFF
.	TRBV19	TRBJ2-3	few	TGTGCCAGTAAGTCCCATGAGCGGATCGGCGATACGCAGTATTTT	CASKSHERIGDTQYF
TRBD2	TRBV30	TRBJ2-7	few	TGTGCCTGGAGTGTAGATAGAGTACGGACTAGCGGGAGCGAGCAGTACTTC	CAWSVDRVRTSGSEQYF
.	TRBV7-3	TRBJ2-2	once	TGTGCCAGCAGCCCGAGCAGGGTCACCGGGGAGCTGTTTTTT	CASSPSRVTGELFF
.	TRBV27	TRBJ1-1	.	TGTGCCAGCAGTTTATCGGAGTTGCGGAGGACTGAAGCTTTCTTT	CASSLSELRRTEAFF
.	TRBV28	TRBJ2-1	few	TGTGCCAGCAGTTTAGCGGGGGCAATTATCAATGAGCAGTTCTTC	CASSLAGAIINEQFF